Detailed here is one TCR beta chain. The antigen remains unidentified. This CDR3 comprises 16 residues. With 7 bases clipped from V and 5 bases from J, the junction kept 13 bases outside the gene matches. From germline, CDR1 is SGHNT and CDR2 YENEEA. The sample is drawn from a study of T cells in Graves' hyperthyroidism and ophthalmopathy. Study outcomes and limitations: Most thyroid-expanded clonotypes above 0.001 were also found in blood.

Enrolled ophthalmopathy patients presented with a Clinical Activity Score of at least 3, a NOSPECS grade of at least 4, and disease duration under 3 months. It was uncontrolled infection, other autoimmune disease, pregnancy or lactation that excluded patients. Orbital computed tomography, thyroid ultrasound, serum thyroxine and TRAb, and clinical symptoms together informed the diagnoses. RNA transcripts gave rise to amplified TCR beta CDR3 regions. In the first-round RT-PCR of the TCR CDR3, the HTBI primer set was used. TCRdb passed the multiplex PCR reads through MiXCR, listing each CDR3 protein once. The data hold around 300,000 distinct CDR3 sequences, with over 20% observed a single time.

This chain connects TRBV11-3 to TRBJ1-4; 7 bases agree with TRBD1. The TCR was taken from a man aged 30 to 45 with Graves' ophthalmopathy. The sequenced sample consisted of blood. The CDR3 DNA sequence: TGTGCCAGCAACTTGGACCGGACAGGCGTAAATGAAAAACTGTTTTTT. Translated, it gives CASNLDRTGVNEKLFF. The entire variable domain, with the rest obtained from reference TRBV11-3 and TRBJ1-4, is as follows: EAGVVQSPRYKIIEKKQPVAFWCNPISGHNTLYWYLQNLGQGPELLIRYENEEAVDDSQLPKDRFSAERLKGVDSTLKIQPAELGDSAVYLCASNLDRTGVNEKLFFGSGTQLSVL.